This TCR beta chain was found in a study of cytomegalovirus exposure and HLA in healthy donors. General study results and limits: The study recorded about 160 TCR beta chains that were cytomegalovirus-associated. Only CMV serostatus was available as immune exposure information.

Among the donors, all were healthy bone marrow donors. V was clipped by 1 base and J by 9 bases, with 19 bases between them. Germline CDR1 SGHNT, CDR2 YENEEA. The CDR3 is made up of 16 amino acids. Comments on this clone: Antigen: not known.

Use of 60 Vbeta and 13 Jbeta primers characterized the PCR. Sequencing used immunoSEQ multiplex PCR; TCRdb keeps in-frame clones, though not all of them. The listing records 150,000 to 200,000 clones. The chain is built from TRBV11-3 and TRBJ1-3; D is unresolved. Sequencing was carried out using PBMCs. The sequence came from a man aged 30-40 years in good health and CMV-seronegative. This chain's CDR3 is CASSLVQRIGGSTIYF. CDR3 nucleotides: TGTGCCAGCAGCTTAGTCCAGCGGATCGGTGGTAGCACCATATATTTT.